Reported below is one T cell receptor beta chain. Its antigen is undetermined. This sample stems from a study of cytomegalovirus exposure and HLA in healthy donors. Whole-study findings and limits: Published work reported that the classifier diagnosed cytomegalovirus status with high specificity and sensitivity. As confirmed in vitro, a few CMV-associated chains were specific for CMV antigens. Across donors, presence/absence analyses took sequencing depth to be roughly uniform.

The PCR employed 60 Vbeta primers together with 13 Jbeta primers. Assay: immunoSEQ multiplex PCR; the TCRdb copy retains only in-frame clones and omits some. The table records around 180,000 clones, approximately 84% of them present only once. Sequences were obtained from PBMCs. This TCR was sampled from a girl aged 10 to 17 in good health and CMV-seropositive.

The CDR3 DNA is TGTGCCAGCAGCTCGGACAGGGGGCCAAAGAACACTGAAGCTTTCTTT. Its protein is CASSSDRGPKNTEAFF. The chain recombines TRBV7-9 with TRBJ1-1; 11 nucleotides line up with TRBD1. V lost 4 bases and J lost 1; bases outside the gene matches: 5. Germline lookup yields CDR1 SEHNR and CDR2 FQNEAQ (reference sequence). The CDR3 has 16 amino acids.